This passage covers 25 T cell receptor beta chains from one sample sequenced in a study of T cell repertoires in cytomegalovirus infection. TCRdb redid the calling of the reads with MiXCR, one entry per CDR3 protein. The data contain over 300,000 distinct CDR3 sequences, approximately 9.5% of them singletons. The sample comprised PBMCs. The source is a human donor in good health (CMV status not recorded). Some clones in this sample may be carry-over from other donors' samples.

This clonotype was seen at least ten times. The chain employs TRBV7-2 and TRBJ1-2; D is perhaps TRBD1 (6 bases). V lost 4 bases and J lost 4, with 16 bases in between. CDR3 size: 15 residues. Germline-derived CDR1 and CDR2 are SGHTA and FQGNSA. DNA of the CDR3: TGTGCCAGCAGCTCCCGCGGGGGCGCCGTCTATGGCTACACCTTC. Translated: CASSSRGGAVYGYTF. Supplemented by reference TRBV7-2 and TRBJ1-2, the full variable domain reads GAGVSQSPSNKVTEKGKDVELRCDPISGHTALYWYRQSLGQGLEFLIYFQGNSAPDKSGLPSDRFSAERTGGSVSTLTIQRTQQEDSAVYLCASSSRGGAVYGYTFGSGTRLTVV.

The rearrangement links TRBV9 to TRBJ2-1, with D possibly TRBD2 on 5 matching bases. Germline CDR1 and CDR2: SGDLS and YYNGEE. V dropped 6 bases and J dropped 5 bases, with 15 bases sitting between them. The CDR3 consists of 14 residues. CDR3 sequence reads: CASKVDWNNNEQFF. In nucleotides, the CDR3 is TGTGCCAGCAAGGTGGACTGGAATAACAATGAGCAGTTCTTC.

In this sample, this clonotype turned up a few times. V usage is TRBV27 and J usage is TRBJ2-1, with D possibly TRBD2 on 5 matching bases. The CDR3 loop spans 17 amino acids. Deletions cut 3 bases from V and 0 bases from J, with 15 bases between. Germline values: CDR1 MNHEY, CDR2 SMNVEV (reference sequence). The CDR3 protein is CASSFLWGRGSYNEQFF. DNA of the CDR3: TGTGCCAGCAGTTTCCTGTGGGGTCGGGGCTCCTACAATGAGCAGTTCTTC.

This clonotype was counted many times. V usage is TRBV7-2 and J usage is TRBJ2-5, with a possible D match to TRBD2 (6 bases). CDR1 SGHTA and CDR2 FQGNSA come from the germline V gene. This CDR3 contains 14 residues. The V and J ends lost 1 base and 5 bases respectively, with 11 bases between them. The CDR3 protein is CASSLGPGRETQYF. DNA of the CDR3: TGTGCCAGCAGCTTAGGGCCAGGGAGGGAGACCCAGTACTTC.

This clonotype showed up many times. The genes are TRBV7-2 and TRBJ1-1; D perhaps matches TRBD1 (5 bases). The CDR3 loop spans 15 amino acids. Germline V gene lookup returns CDR1 SGHTA and CDR2 FQGNSA. V was pared by 2 bases and J by 0 bases, with 10 bases between. CDR3 bases: TGTGCCAGCAGCTTACCGGGACGCATGAACACTGAAGCTTTCTTT. Protein product: CASSLPGRMNTEAFF. The full variable domain, completed using reference TRBV7-2 and TRBJ1-1, is GAGVSQSPSNKVTEKGKDVELRCDPISGHTALYWYRQSLGQGLEFLIYFQGNSAPDKSGLPSDRFSAERTGGSVSTLTIQRTQQEDSAVYLCASSLPGRMNTEAFFGQGTRLTVV.

This clonotype was picked up many times. The chain joins TRBV12-3 or TRBV12-4 to TRBJ2-3; no clear D. V was clipped by 5 bases and J by 9 bases, with 9 bases between them. The CDR3 loop spans 11 amino acids. This chain's CDR3 is CASSPAVTQYF. The CDR3 DNA follows: TGTGCCAGCAGTCCTGCCGTGACGCAGTATTTT.

This clonotype was counted ten times or more. The chain carries TRBV7-6 and TRBJ2-2; the D is unclear. The germline V and J ends were trimmed by 6 bases and 2 bases, with 10 bases remaining between them. The CDR3 consists of 14 residues. CDR1 and CDR2 (germline): SGHVS, FNYEAQ. In DNA form, the CDR3 reads TGTGCCAGCAGACGAAGGGTCAACACCGGGGAGCTGTTTTTT. Translation: CASRRRVNTGELFF.

This clonotype has a handful of counts. The rearrangement links TRBV5-1 to TRBJ2-1; 8 nucleotides line up with TRBD1. The V segment lost 4 bases and the J segment 3 bases; nucleotides outside the gene matches: 6. This CDR3 has 15 residues. Germline lookup yields CDR1 SGHRS and CDR2 YFSETQ. The CDR3 DNA reads as TGCGCCAGCAGCCTCGGACAGGGAGACTACAATGAGCAGTTCTTC. Its translation is CASSLGQGDYNEQFF.

As regards this clonotype: One end of the junction is discordant with germline, which a read error may explain. V usage is TRBV19 and J usage is TRBJ2-1; the match to TRBD2 covers 14 bases. The CDR3 contains 14 residues. The germline V gene encodes CDR1 LNHDA and CDR2 SQIVND (reference sequence). CDR3 sequence reads: CASSISGTSGGQIF. The DNA for the CDR3 is TGTGCCAGTAGTATATCGGGGACTAGCGGGGGCCAAATCTTC.

This clonotype has only a few counts. This chain uses TRBV6-5 with TRBJ2-7; 7 nucleotides align to TRBD2. V lost 7 bases and J lost 0; bases outside the gene matches: 9. Looked up from germline, CDR1 is MNHEY and CDR2 is SVGAGI. The CDR3 runs 15 residues. CDR3 bases: TGTGCCAGCAAAATCCTAGCGGTCGGCTCCTACGAGCAGTACTTC. It is translated as CASKILAVGSYEQYF.

This clonotype has a count of ten or more. The genes are TRBV7-2 and TRBJ1-4, with D possibly being TRBD1 (5 bases). The CDR3 runs to 14 residues. Germline CDR1 SGHTA, CDR2 FQGNSA. V lost 3 bases to trimming and J lost 4 bases, with 9 bases between them. CDR3 protein: CASSFFGGNEKLFF. CDR3 nucleotide sequence: TGTGCCAGCAGCTTTTTTGGGGGTAATGAAAAACTGTTTTTT.

The chain joins TRBV11-2 to TRBJ1-3; possibly TRBD1 for D (5 bases). Trimming left V 2 bases short and J 4 bases short, with 12 bases between. Germline V gives CDR1 SGHAT, CDR2 FQNNGV. The CDR3 is made up of 15 amino acids. This CDR3 reads CASSLFVGDGNTIYF. CDR3 DNA sequence: TGTGCCAGCAGCTTATTTGTCGGGGACGGAAACACCATATATTTT.

The rearrangement links TRBV20-1 to TRBJ2-1, with 10 nucleotides matching TRBD2. Germline trimming cut 2 bases from V and 6 bases from J; bases unmatched to any gene: 4. Germline V gene sequence: CDR1 DFQATT, CDR2 SNEGSKA (reference sequence). This CDR3 spans 14 amino acids. CDR3 DNA: TGCAGTGCTAGATCTAGCGGGGGCCGCAATGAGCAGTTCTTC. It encodes CSARSSGGRNEQFF.

The chain uses TRBV20-1 and TRBJ1-6; weak D call: TRBD1 (5 bases). V dropped 1 base and J dropped 7 bases, with 14 bases sitting between them. The CDR3 length is 15 residues. CDR1 DFQATT and CDR2 SNEGSKA come from the germline V gene (reference sequence). The CDR3 nucleotides read TGCAGTGCTAGAGTAAGGTCCGGACAAAATTCACCCCTCCACTTT. This gives the protein CSARVRSGQNSPLHF.

This clonotype occurred a few times. CDR3 sequence reads: CASSPAQGGPRTYEQYF. Here the CDR3 DNA reads TGTGCCAGCAGCCCAGCACAGGGGGGACCTCGTACCTACGAGCAGTACTTC. The chain combines TRBV7-9 with TRBJ2-7; 8 bases map to TRBD1. Germline-derived CDR1 and CDR2 are SEHNR and FQNEAQ (reference sequence). With 5 bases clipped from V and 2 bases from J, the junction kept 14 bases outside the gene matches. The CDR3 sequence is 17 residues long. Filled out from reference TRBV7-9 and TRBJ2-7, the complete variable domain reads DTGVSQNPRHKITKRGQNVTFRCDPISEHNRLYWYRQTLGQGPEFLTYFQNEAQLEKSRLLSDRFSAERPKGSFSTLEIQRTEQGDSAMYLCASSPAQGGPRTYEQYFGPGTRLTVT.

In its sample, this clonotype was seen many times. The chain combines TRBV29-1 with TRBJ2-1; 7 bases line up with TRBD2. The V gene's germline CDR1 is SQVTM and CDR2 ANQGSEA. This CDR3 comprises 14 residues. Germline trimming cut 4 bases from V and 10 bases from J; bases unmatched to any gene: 13. The CDR3 bases are TGCAGCGTTGCCTGGCGGGAGCCCTTGGGCGAGCAGTTCTTC. This codes for CSVAWREPLGEQFF.

This clonotype was recorded a few times. This chain connects TRBV20-1 to TRBJ2-5; 8 bases are shared with TRBD2. This CDR3 has 13 residues. The junction had 10 bases not matched to a gene; V was cut back by 8 bases and J by 5 bases. The germline CDR1 and CDR2 sequences are DFQATT and SNEGSKA (reference sequence). Written as DNA, the CDR3 is TGCAGTCCGTATAACGGGGGGGGCGAGACCCAGTACTTC. Amino acids: CSPYNGGGETQYF.

V gene TRBV7-9 combines with J gene TRBJ1-1, with D possibly matching TRBD1 (6 bases). V lost 6 bases, J lost 3 bases, and 14 bases lay in between. In germline, CDR1 is SEHNR, CDR2 FQNEAQ (reference sequence). CDR3 length: 14 residues. CDR3 sequence (DNA): TGTGCCAGCAGGGGGGGCAGGGAGGACACTGAAGCTTTCTTT. It encodes CASRGGREDTEAFF.

CDR3 protein: CSVGQGAGQPQHF. CDR3 coding DNA: TGCAGCGTTGGACAGGGGGCCGGGCAGCCCCAGCATTTT. This chain uses TRBV29-1 with TRBJ1-5, with 10 bases aligning to TRBD1. Germline CDR1 and CDR2: SQVTM and ANQGSEA. The CDR3 has 13 amino acids. The junction had 4 bases not matched to a gene; V was cut back by 4 bases and J by 7 bases.

The V and J genes are TRBV20-1 and TRBJ1-2, with D possibly being TRBD1 (5 bases). This CDR3 spans 12 amino acids. Per the germline V gene, CDR1 is DFQATT and CDR2 is SNEGSKA (reference sequence). V was shortened by 6 bases and J by 6 bases, with 14 bases between the two germline ends. In nucleotides, the CDR3 is TGCAGTGCCGGGGGGTTTGAGGATGGCTACACCTTC. It specifies CSAGGFEDGYTF.

The V gene is TRBV12-3 or TRBV12-4, the J gene TRBJ1-4; D ambiguous. The CDR3 sequence is 12 residues long. V lost 3 bases, J lost 8 bases, and 7 bases lay in between. For the CDR3, the DNA is TGTGCCAGCAGTTTTTTCGGCGAAAAACTGTTTTTT. It specifies CASSFFGEKLFF.

This clonotype occurred a few times. This chain links TRBV19 with TRBJ2-1; 10 bases match TRBD2. Trimming at V came to 5 bases and at J to 6 bases, leaving 13 bases not matched to a gene. The CDR3 is 17 residues long. Per germline, CDR1 LNHDA and CDR2 SQIVND (reference sequence). CDR3 in DNA: TGTGCCAGTAGTCTACCCCCTCAGCGGGAGGGCCGCAATGAGCAGTTCTTC. It is translated as CASSLPPQREGRNEQFF. The full variable domain, its missing parts supplied by reference TRBV19 and TRBJ2-1, is DGGITQSPKYLFRKEGQNVTLSCEQNLNHDAMYWYRQDPGQGLRLIYYSQIVNDFQKGDIAEGYSVSREKKESFPLTVTSAQKNPTAFYLCASSLPPQREGRNEQFFGPGTRLTVL.

The V gene is TRBV4-1, the J gene TRBJ2-1; D ambiguous. Germline V gene lookup returns CDR1 MGHRA and CDR2 YSYEKL. V was clipped by 0 bases and J by 10 bases, with 13 bases between them. The CDR3 is made up of 14 amino acids. The CDR3 spells CASSQDKIAGEQFF. The CDR3 nucleotides are TGCGCCAGCAGCCAAGATAAGATCGCCGGGGAGCAGTTCTTC.

This clonotype occurred many times. The chain combines TRBV7-2 with TRBJ1-1; D possibly corresponds to TRBD1 (5 bases). CDR1 is SGHTA and CDR2 is FQGNSA in the germline V gene. CDR3 length: 14 residues. V gave up 7 bases and J gave up 1 base, with 13 bases separating them. CDR3 sequence (DNA): TGTGCCAGCAAGATTTGGACATCGAACACTGAAGCTTTCTTT. Residues: CASKIWTSNTEAFF.

The CDR3, as DNA: TGTGCCAGCGTGGGGGCAACCGGGCACCCTGGGGAGCTGTTTTTT. Amino acids: CASVGATGHPGELFF. The chain links TRBV7-2 to TRBJ2-2, with D perhaps TRBD1 (6 bases). The CDR3 extends over 15 amino acids. Germline CDR1 SGHTA, CDR2 FQGNSA. V was clipped by 8 bases and J by 8 bases, with 21 bases between them.